Each of the 27 T cell receptor beta chains below was sequenced from the same sample in a study of T cell responses to AZD1222 COVID-19 vaccine. Using immunoSEQ multiplex PCR, the repertoire was profiled, and TCRdb retains in-frame clones only, with some absent. The sample has around 150,000 clones; almost 95% are singletons. This sample comprised peripheral blood, obtained 28 days after the second AZD1222 dose. The receptors were gathered from an adult who received the AZD1222 COVID-19 vaccine.

This rearrangement joins TRBV7-2 to TRBJ2-1; D remains unclear. Germline-derived CDR1 and CDR2 are SGHTA and FQGNSA. V shed 2 bases and J shed 7 bases, with 12 bases lying between them. The CDR3 runs 14 residues. The CDR3 loop is CASSLRVIGNEQFF. The CDR3 region has the DNA TGTGCCAGCAGCTTAAGAGTTATCGGGAATGAGCAGTTCTTC. Looking up the rest from reference TRBV7-2 and TRBJ2-1 gives the full variable domain: GAGVSQSPSNKVTEKGKDVELRCDPISGHTALYWYRQSLGQGLEFLIYFQGNSAPDKSGLPSDRFSAERTGGSVSTLTIQRTQQEDSAVYLCASSLRVIGNEQFFGPGTRLTVL.

The V call is TRBV3-1 (or the pseudogene TRBV3-2), the J call TRBJ2-3; TRBD2 matches 12 bases. The V and J ends lost 5 bases and 0 bases, in that order; junction bases with no gene match: 0. Germline V lookup: CDR1 LGHDT, CDR2 YNNKEL (reference sequence). CDR3 size: 15 residues. The CDR3 here is CASSGTSGSTDTQYF. CDR3 bases: TGTGCCAGCAGCGGGACTAGCGGGAGCACAGATACGCAGTATTTT.

This clone was recorded only once. This chain uses TRBV6-2 or TRBV6-3 with TRBJ2-1; D unresolved. This CDR3 spans 12 amino acids. V was trimmed by 5 bases and J by 6 bases, leaving 8 bases between them. Germline V gives CDR1 MNHEY, CDR2 SVGEGT. The DNA of the CDR3 is TGTGCCAGCAGTCTCTACCGCAATGAGCAGTTCTTC. Translation: CASSLYRNEQFF.

The rearrangement links TRBV6-2 or TRBV6-3 to TRBJ2-3; D is uncertain. The CDR3 totals 14 residues. The germline V gene has CDR1 MNHEY and CDR2 SVGEGT. The V gene lost 6 bases and the J gene lost 4 bases, with 14 bases spanning the gap. The DNA of the CDR3 is TGTGCCAGCAGCCACAGTTCCGGTGCAGATACGCAGTATTTT. Its protein is CASSHSSGADTQYF.

The chain couples TRBV28 to TRBJ2-2; 7 nucleotides match TRBD1. The junction had 13 bases not matched to a gene; V was cut back by 10 bases and J by 5 bases. The CDR3 is made up of 15 amino acids. Germline V gives CDR1 MDHEN, CDR2 SYDVKM. CDR3: CATIPGQFPTGELFF. For the CDR3, the DNA is TGTGCCACGATTCCGGGACAGTTCCCGACCGGGGAGCTGTTTTTT.

The V call is TRBV2, the J call TRBJ1-3; the match to TRBD1 covers 8 bases. J lost 0 bases, V lost 4 bases, and 2 bases had no gene match. Germline V gene sequence: CDR1 SNHLY, CDR2 FYNNEI. This CDR3 comprises 15 residues. CDR3 DNA: TGTGCCAGCAGTGGACAGGGGAGCTCTGGAAACACCATATATTTT. It specifies CASSGQGSSGNTIYF.

The chain has TRBV30 and TRBJ1-5; D unclear. The germline V gene has CDR1 GTSNPN and CDR2 SVGIG (reference sequence). The ends were cut back, 5 bases at V and 0 bases at J, with 14 bases in the middle. This CDR3 region has 15 residues. CDR3 DNA sequence: TGTGCCTGGGGGGTACGATTGATTAGCAATCAGCCCCAGCATTTT. Its protein is CAWGVRLISNQPQHF.

The chain employs TRBV12-3 or TRBV12-4 and TRBJ1-5; D gene unclear. Trimming removed 5 bases from V and 6 bases from J, with 11 bases in between. There are 13 residues in the CDR3. CDR3 residues: CASSLGRIQPQHF. In DNA form, the CDR3 reads TGTGCCAGCAGTCTTGGTAGGATTCAGCCCCAGCATTTT.

The rearrangement links TRBV6-5 to TRBJ1-3; D is unresolved. The CDR3 totals 14 residues. Trimming pared 4 bases from V and 0 bases from J, leaving 7 bases between. The germline V gene has CDR1 MNHEY and CDR2 SVGAGI. The CDR3 spells CASSFGGSGNTIYF. The DNA of the CDR3 is TGTGCCAGCAGTTTCGGCGGCTCTGGAAACACCATATATTTT.

The rearrangement joins TRBV19 to TRBJ1-3, with D possibly matching TRBD1 (5 bases). Trimming pared 5 bases from V and 4 bases from J, leaving 21 bases between. The germline CDR1 and CDR2 sequences are LNHDA and SQIVND (reference sequence). CDR3 size: 17 residues. Written as DNA, the CDR3 is TGTGCCAGTAGTTGGGGCCCCTCGGGATCAAACGGAAACACCATATATTTT. Protein product: CASSWGPSGSNGNTIYF.

V is TRBV24-1 and J is TRBJ1-1; the D gene is possibly TRBD1 (6 bases). CDR1 and CDR2 from the germline V gene are KGHDR and SFDVKD. The ends were cut back, 3 bases at V and 10 bases at J, with 17 bases in the middle. CDR3 length: 14 amino acids. The CDR3 DNA reads as TGTGCCACCAGTGATGCGGGTCAGGGGAGGGGAGCTTTCTTT. Translated: CATSDAGQGRGAFF.

V is TRBV3-1 (or the pseudogene TRBV3-2) and J is TRBJ2-2; either TRBD1 or TRBD2 may fit D (5 bases each). The CDR3 covers 16 residues. Germline V gives CDR1 LGHDT, CDR2 YNNKEL (reference sequence). V lost 2 bases and J lost 5, with 15 bases in between. The CDR3 DNA sequence: TGTGCCAGCAGCCAATTCCCATTGGGGGATACCGGGGAGCTGTTTTTT. Translation gives CASSQFPLGDTGELFF.

V and J are TRBV28 and TRBJ2-1, with 11 bases identical to TRBD2. J gave up 6 bases and V 5 bases, and 18 bases lay outside the gene matches. Germline CDR1 reads MDHEN; CDR2 reads SYDVKM. This CDR3 has 19 amino acids. The CDR3: CASSPLLPSTSGSSNEQFF. The CDR3 bases are TGTGCCAGCAGTCCGCTCCTCCCTTCCACTAGCGGGAGTAGCAATGAGCAGTTCTTC.

The chain has TRBV29-1 and TRBJ1-3, with TRBD1 matching over 11 bases. This CDR3 spans 13 amino acids. The trim removed 6 bases at V and 8 bases at J, leaving 6 bases unmatched. CDR1 and CDR2 (germline): SQVTM, ANQGSEA. The CDR3 loop reads CSVRTGGLDTIYF. The CDR3 nucleotides are TGCAGCGTGAGGACAGGGGGCTTAGACACCATATATTTT.

This clone was found a few times. This chain links TRBV6-2 or TRBV6-3 with TRBJ2-1, with D possibly matching TRBD2 (6 bases). CDR3 length equals 17 residues. From germline, CDR1 is MNHEY and CDR2 SVGEGT. V dropped 0 bases and J dropped 0 bases, with 12 bases sitting between them. The CDR3 region is CASSYSLRESSYNEQFF. DNA for the CDR3: TGTGCCAGCAGTTACTCGCTGCGGGAAAGCTCCTACAATGAGCAGTTCTTC.

This clone was recorded once. The chain couples TRBV6-1 to TRBJ1-1; D gene unclear. Deletions cut 3 bases from V and 8 bases from J, with 16 bases between. This CDR3 is built from 14 residues. The germline V gene has CDR1 MNHNS and CDR2 SASEGT. The CDR3 spells CASSEVRLNIEAFF. DNA of the CDR3: TGTGCCAGCAGTGAGGTCAGACTCAATATAGAAGCTTTCTTT.

This clone was observed once. The rearrangement uses TRBV6-5 and TRBJ2-2, with D possibly TRBD1 on 5 matching bases. The V end lost 0 bases, the J end lost 8 bases, and 16 bases lay between the germline ends. Germline V gives CDR1 MNHEY, CDR2 SVGAGI. CDR3 length: 16 residues. For the CDR3, the DNA is TGTGCCAGCAGTTACTCTAGCACGGACAAGTGGGGGGAGCTGTTTTTT. This codes for CASSYSSTDKWGELFF.

CDR3 coding DNA: TGTGCCAGCAGCAAGTTTCTGGACAGGGTCTATGGCTACACCTTC. Its protein is CASSKFLDRVYGYTF. The V gene is TRBV5-4, the J gene TRBJ1-2, with 8 bases fitting TRBD1. The CDR3 spans 15 residues. Trimming removed 4 bases from V and 4 bases from J; junction bases left unmatched: 9. CDR1 is SGHNT, CDR2 YYREEE, per germline (reference sequence). The whole variable domain, filled in from reference TRBV5-4 and TRBJ1-2, reads ETGVTQSPTHLIKTRGQQVTLRCSSQSGHNTVSWYQQALGQGPQFIFQYYREEENGRGNFPPRFSGLQFPNYSSELNVNALELDDSALYLCASSKFLDRVYGYTFGSGTRLTVV.

The chain employs TRBV6-5 and TRBJ1-1; TRBD1 might be the D (5 bases). Deletions cut 0 bases from V and 4 bases from J, with 9 bases between. Germline-derived CDR1 and CDR2 are MNHEY and SVGAGI. There are 14 residues in the CDR3. The CDR3 region is CASSYSTDSTEAFF. Written as DNA, the CDR3 is TGTGCCAGCAGTTACTCGACAGATAGCACTGAAGCTTTCTTT.

The chain employs TRBV3-1 (or the pseudogene TRBV3-2) and TRBJ1-3; no definite D call. CDR1 is LGHDT and CDR2 is YNNKEL in the germline V gene (reference sequence). The CDR3 length is 13 residues. V was shortened by 4 bases and J by 4 bases, with 8 bases between the two germline ends. The CDR3, as DNA: TGTGCCAGCAGCCGCAGTACAGGAAACACCATATATTTT. This gives the protein CASSRSTGNTIYF.

The V gene is TRBV2, the J gene TRBJ1-1; 8 nucleotides line up with TRBD1. V shed 5 bases, J shed 4 bases, and the junction held 9 bases outside the gene matches. The CDR3 is 15 amino acids. CDR1 is SNHLY and CDR2 is FYNNEI in the germline V gene. The CDR3 spells CASSFGTGRSTEAFF. In DNA, the CDR3 is TGTGCCAGCAGTTTTGGGACAGGCAGGAGCACTGAAGCTTTCTTT.

The V and J genes are TRBV18 and TRBJ1-2, with TRBD1 identical over 10 bases. V was pared by 3 bases and J by 6 bases, with 4 bases of the junction left unmatched. This CDR3 has 14 amino acids. Germline values: CDR1 KGHSH, CDR2 LQKENI. CDR3 amino acids: CASSPGTGEDGYTF. As DNA, the CDR3 is TGTGCCAGCTCACCCGGGACAGGGGAAGATGGCTACACCTTC. The variable domain in full, with the rest retrieved from reference TRBV18 and TRBJ1-2, is NAGVMQNPRHLVRRRGQEARLRCSPMKGHSHVYWYRQLPEEGLKFMVYLQKENIIDESGMPKERFSAEFPKEGPSILRIQQVVRGDSAAYFCASSPGTGEDGYTFGSGTRLTVV.

The chain has TRBV9 and TRBJ2-5, with 8 bases that match TRBD2. CDR3 length: 15 residues. V gave up 0 bases and J gave up 5 bases; unmatched junction bases: 6. Germline V lookup: CDR1 SGDLS, CDR2 YYNGEE. Here the CDR3 DNA reads TGTGCCAGCAGCGTAGAAGCGGGAGTACGGGAGACCCAGTACTTC. The encoded protein is CASSVEAGVRETQYF.

The rearrangement links TRBV29-1 to TRBJ2-1, with a tentative D call TRBD2 (5 bases). This CDR3 has 14 amino acids. V was trimmed by 3 bases and J by 2 bases, leaving 11 bases between them. Germline V gives CDR1 SQVTM, CDR2 ANQGSEA. This CDR3 reads CSVDSSGAYNEQFF. CDR3 sequence (DNA): TGCAGCGTTGATTCGAGCGGCGCCTACAATGAGCAGTTCTTC.

The chain uses TRBV10-3 and TRBJ1-1, with D hard to call. This CDR3 spans 12 amino acids. The germline CDR1 and CDR2 sequences are ENHRY and SYGVKD. V was trimmed by 3 bases and J by 3 bases, leaving 5 bases between them. This chain's CDR3 is CAISEGYTEAFF. The CDR3 DNA reads as TGTGCCATCAGTGAAGGTTACACTGAAGCTTTCTTT.

On this clone itself: At the DNA level, this CDR3 is encoded by other sequences in the same sample as well. The chain recombines TRBV28 with TRBJ1-2, with no clear D. V lost 4 bases, J lost 5 bases, and 5 bases lay in between. The CDR3 totals 11 residues. Per germline, CDR1 MDHEN and CDR2 SYDVKM. The CDR3 bases are TGTGCCAGCAGTTGGGGATATGGCTACACCTTC. Translated: CASSWGYGYTF.

This clone appeared a few times. The V and J genes are TRBV9 and TRBJ1-1; D unresolved. From germline, CDR1 is SGDLS and CDR2 YYNGEE. The CDR3 loop spans 14 amino acids. Between the trimmed V and J ends, which lost 5 bases and 0 bases, there was a span of 11 bases. CDR3 sequence: CASRDVNMNTEAFF. The CDR3 bases are TGTGCCAGCAGGGACGTTAACATGAACACTGAAGCTTTCTTT.